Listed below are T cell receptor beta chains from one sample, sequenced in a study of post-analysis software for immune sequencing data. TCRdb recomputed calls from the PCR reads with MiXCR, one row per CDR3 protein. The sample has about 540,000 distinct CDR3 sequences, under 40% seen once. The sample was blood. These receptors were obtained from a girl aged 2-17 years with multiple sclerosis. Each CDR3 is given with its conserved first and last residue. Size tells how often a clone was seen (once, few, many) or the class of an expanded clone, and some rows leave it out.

cdr3_aa: CATTPGGGRDEQYF; v_call: TRBV10-3; j_call: TRBJ2-7; clone_size: NA
cdr3_aa: CASSHRDLRSGYTF; v_call: TRBV3-1; j_call: TRBJ1-2; clone_size: NA
cdr3_aa: CASRDLINTQYF; v_call: TRBV6-5; j_call: TRBJ2-3; clone_size: once
cdr3_aa: CASSPPGTSTDTQYF; v_call: TRBV3-1; j_call: TRBJ2-3; clone_size: few
cdr3_aa: CASSLVGDHQPQHF; v_call: TRBV5-5; j_call: TRBJ1-5; clone_size: NA
cdr3_aa: CASSARTPGGETQYF; v_call: TRBV9; j_call: TRBJ2-5; clone_size: few
cdr3_aa: CASSEANRGTQYF; v_call: TRBV6-1; j_call: TRBJ2-3; clone_size: NA
cdr3_aa: CAIRGGQESYTF; v_call: TRBV10-3; j_call: TRBJ1-2; clone_size: NA
cdr3_aa: CSAVGQGPYYGYTF; v_call: TRBV20-1; j_call: TRBJ1-2; clone_size: NA
cdr3_aa: CSARDPRVNNEQFF; v_call: TRBV20-1; j_call: TRBJ2-1; clone_size: NA
cdr3_aa: CASSFTRATNEKLFF; v_call: TRBV12-3/TRBV12-4; j_call: TRBJ1-4; clone_size: once
cdr3_aa: CASSPIRGRAGDGYTF; v_call: TRBV11-2; j_call: TRBJ1-2; clone_size: NA
cdr3_aa: CASSQERGEGETQYF; v_call: TRBV12-3/TRBV12-4; j_call: TRBJ2-5; clone_size: many
cdr3_aa: CATSAGNQETQYF; v_call: TRBV15; j_call: TRBJ2-5; clone_size: few
cdr3_aa: CASSLGDTPGLGYEQYF; v_call: TRBV27; j_call: TRBJ2-7; clone_size: NA
cdr3_aa: CALTAGQGTNYYEQYF; v_call: TRBV10-1; j_call: TRBJ2-7; clone_size: few
cdr3_aa: CSAREAQGANEQYF; v_call: TRBV20-1; j_call: TRBJ2-7; clone_size: NA
cdr3_aa: CASSFIGGGGNIQYF; v_call: TRBV5-1; j_call: TRBJ2-4; clone_size: few
cdr3_aa: CASSPLGQGGYGYTF; v_call: TRBV18; j_call: TRBJ1-2; clone_size: NA
cdr3_aa: CASSYSRLTQETQYF; v_call: TRBV6-6; j_call: TRBJ2-5; clone_size: few
cdr3_aa: CASRAIGGAPYNEQFF; v_call: TRBV12-3/TRBV12-4; j_call: TRBJ2-1; clone_size: NA
cdr3_aa: CASSCDTETDTQYF; v_call: TRBV7-2; j_call: TRBJ2-3; clone_size: NA
cdr3_aa: CASSFGSGTEAWFF; v_call: TRBV5-1; j_call: TRBJ2-1; clone_size: NA
cdr3_aa: CSVRDRGPLPEAFF; v_call: TRBV29-1; j_call: TRBJ1-1; clone_size: NA
cdr3_aa: CATSRDQSRSYNEQFF; v_call: TRBV15; j_call: TRBJ2-1; clone_size: NA
cdr3_aa: CASTQPEGFYNEQFF; v_call: TRBV7-2; j_call: TRBJ2-1; clone_size: NA
cdr3_aa: CAIRSGGQETQYF; v_call: TRBV10-3; j_call: TRBJ2-5; clone_size: NA
cdr3_aa: CASSQVRGETQYF; v_call: TRBV4-1; j_call: TRBJ2-5; clone_size: NA
cdr3_aa: CASSQGSGRPYNEQFF; v_call: TRBV4-1; j_call: TRBJ2-1; clone_size: NA